This T cell receptor beta chain is from a study of blood T cell repertoires in COVID-19. Study-level background: The study drew acute and convalescent COVID-19 samples from the United States, Italy and Spain. Sources were T cells, B-cell-depleted T cells, or PBMCs; the material itself was cDNA or gDNA.

Germline-derived CDR1 and CDR2 are KGHSH and LQKENI. The CDR3 runs 15 residues. V gave up 3 bases and J gave up 2 bases; unmatched junction bases: 1. Authors' data handling: Amplified reference gene primers provided the basis for estimating nucleated cell counts. Repertoires were generated with immunoSEQ multiplex PCR, while TCRdb's copy carries only in-frame clones and drops some. V and J calls and clone size follow that table, whereas D and trimming were derived from the DNA. The data hold fewer than 110,000 clones, with around nine tenths observed a single time. A remark on this clone: The same CDR3 can be traced to other DNA sequences in this sample.

The rearrangement uses TRBV18 and TRBJ1-5, with 10 bases aligning to TRBD1. This clonotype was sampled from a human donor in a cohort sampled during active COVID-19. Sequenced input: peripheral blood. This CDR3 reads CASSPGTGGNQPQHF. CDR3 coding DNA: TGTGCCAGCTCACCTGGGACAGGGGGCAATCAGCCCCAGCATTTT.